This T cell receptor beta chain emerged from a study of blood T cell repertoires in COVID-19. On the study more broadly: The cDNA or gDNA used as material had been derived from T cells, B-cell-depleted T cells, or PBMCs.

The assay was immunoSEQ multiplex PCR, and TCRdb's table has in-frame clones only and misses some. The sample yields 200,000 to 250,000 clones, 75% to 90% seen once. This CDR3 comprises 13 residues. Germline V lookup: CDR1 SGHRS, CDR2 YFSETQ. J lost 7 bases, V lost 0 bases, and 2 bases had no gene match. This chain connects TRBV5-1 to TRBJ1-1, with TRBD1 matching 8 bases. The sample was peripheral blood. This TCR derives from a woman aged 65 to 85 with COVID-19, enrolled during active disease. CDR3 sequence (DNA): TGCGCCAGCAGCTTGGGCGGGACAGGTGAAGCTTTCTTT. It is translated as CASSLGGTGEAFF.